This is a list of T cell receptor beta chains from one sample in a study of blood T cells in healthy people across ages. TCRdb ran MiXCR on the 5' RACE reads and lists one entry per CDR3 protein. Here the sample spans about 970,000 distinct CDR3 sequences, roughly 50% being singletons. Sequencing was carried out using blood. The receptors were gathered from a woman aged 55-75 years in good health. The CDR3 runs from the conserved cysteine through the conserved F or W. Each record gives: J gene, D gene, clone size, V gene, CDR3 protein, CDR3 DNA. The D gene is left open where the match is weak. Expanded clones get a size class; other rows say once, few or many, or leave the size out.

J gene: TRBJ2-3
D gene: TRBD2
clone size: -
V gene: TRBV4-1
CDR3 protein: CASSRDGGARTDTQYF
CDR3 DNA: TGCGCCAGCAGCCGCGACGGGGGGGCCCGCACAGATACGCAGTATTTT

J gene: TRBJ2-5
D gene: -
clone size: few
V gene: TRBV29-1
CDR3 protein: CSVVRERETQYF
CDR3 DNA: TGCAGCGTTGTTCGGGAGAGGGAGACCCAGTACTTC

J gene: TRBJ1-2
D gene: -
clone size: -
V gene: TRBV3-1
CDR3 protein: CASSQTFYGYTF
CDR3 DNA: TGTGCCAGCAGCCAAACTTTTTATGGCTACACCTTC

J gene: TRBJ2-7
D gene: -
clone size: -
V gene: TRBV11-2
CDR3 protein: CASSLAGHGSYEQYF
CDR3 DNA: TGTGCCAGCAGCTTGGCAGGGCATGGATCCTACGAGCAGTACTTC

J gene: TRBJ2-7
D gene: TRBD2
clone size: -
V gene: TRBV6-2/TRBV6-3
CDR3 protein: CASKRLAGGYEQYF
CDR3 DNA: TGTGCCAGCAAACGACTAGCGGGGGGCTACGAGCAGTACTTC

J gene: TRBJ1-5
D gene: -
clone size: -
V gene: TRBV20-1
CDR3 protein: CSARDVGGRQPQHF
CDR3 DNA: TGCAGTGCTAGAGATGTAGGAGGTCGACAGCCCCAGCATTTT

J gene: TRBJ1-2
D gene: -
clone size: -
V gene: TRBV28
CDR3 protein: CASSRHRTVNYGYTF
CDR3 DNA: TGTGCCAGCAGCCGCCACCGAACAGTAAACTATGGCTACACCTTC

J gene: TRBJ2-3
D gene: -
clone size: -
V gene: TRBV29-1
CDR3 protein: CSVEDMRARSDTQYF
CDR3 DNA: TGCAGCGTTGAAGATATGAGGGCGCGCTCAGATACGCAGTATTTT

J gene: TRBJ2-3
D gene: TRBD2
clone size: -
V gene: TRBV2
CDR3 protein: CASSVRLAGMGDTQYF
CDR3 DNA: TGTGCCAGCAGTGTAAGACTAGCGGGAATGGGAGATACGCAGTATTTT

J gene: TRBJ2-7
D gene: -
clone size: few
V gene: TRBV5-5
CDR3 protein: CASSVSDTPSEQYF
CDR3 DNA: TGTGCCAGCAGCGTCTCAGACACGCCGTCCGAGCAGTACTTC

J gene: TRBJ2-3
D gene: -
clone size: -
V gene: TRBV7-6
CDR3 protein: CASSFMMTDTQYF
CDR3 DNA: TGTGCCAGCAGCTTTATGATGACAGATACGCAGTATTTT

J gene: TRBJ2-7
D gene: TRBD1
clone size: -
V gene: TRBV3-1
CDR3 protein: CASSQGWTGGLYEQYF
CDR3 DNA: TGTGCCAGCAGCCAAGGGTGGACAGGAGGCCTCTACGAGCAGTACTTC

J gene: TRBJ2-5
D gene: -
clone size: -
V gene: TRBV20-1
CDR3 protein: CSARGPLTKIKETQYF
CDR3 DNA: TGCAGTGCTAGGGGACCCTTGACTAAAATTAAAGAGACCCAGTACTTC

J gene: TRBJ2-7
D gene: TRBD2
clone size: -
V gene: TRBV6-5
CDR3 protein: CASSRGLAGGDEQYF
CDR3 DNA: TGTGCCAGCAGCCGCGGACTAGCGGGAGGAGACGAGCAGTACTTC

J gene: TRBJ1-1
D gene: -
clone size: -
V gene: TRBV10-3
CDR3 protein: CAISESQGLGWTEAFF
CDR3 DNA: TGTGCCATCAGTGAGTCCCAGGGGTTGGGTTGGACTGAAGCTTTCTTT

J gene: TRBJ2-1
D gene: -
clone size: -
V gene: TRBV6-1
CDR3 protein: CASRQRARGNEQFF
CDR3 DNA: TGTGCCAGCAGACAGCGGGCCCGGGGCAATGAGCAGTTCTTC

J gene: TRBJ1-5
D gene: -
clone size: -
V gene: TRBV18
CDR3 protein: CASPVGQPQHF
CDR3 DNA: TGTGCCAGCCCCGTCGGTCAGCCCCAGCATTTT

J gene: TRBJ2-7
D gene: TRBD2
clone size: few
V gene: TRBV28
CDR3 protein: CASSFDRTSGSLRNEQYF
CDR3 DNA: TGTGCCAGCAGTTTTGATCGGACTAGCGGGAGTTTACGCAACGAGCAGTACTTC

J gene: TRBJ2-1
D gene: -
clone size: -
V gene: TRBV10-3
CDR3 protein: CAISDEVAPLPAEQFF
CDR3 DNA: TGTGCCATCAGTGACGAGGTCGCCCCCCTGCCTGCGGAGCAGTTCTTC

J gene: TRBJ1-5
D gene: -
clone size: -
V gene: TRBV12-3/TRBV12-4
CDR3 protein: CASSTGTTSNQPQHF
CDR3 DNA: TGTGCCAGCAGTACAGGGACAACCAGCAATCAGCCCCAGCATTTT

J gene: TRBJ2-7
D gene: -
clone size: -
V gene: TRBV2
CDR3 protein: CASTRRQVGPSEQYF
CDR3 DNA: TGTGCCAGCACCCGAAGACAGGTCGGCCCCTCCGAGCAGTACTTC

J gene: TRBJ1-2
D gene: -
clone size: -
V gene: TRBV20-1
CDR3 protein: CSARSLPQEVINGYTF
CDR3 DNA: TGCAGTGCTAGGTCGCTACCTCAGGAAGTGATCAATGGCTACACCTTC

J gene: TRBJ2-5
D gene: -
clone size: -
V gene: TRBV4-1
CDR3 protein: CASSQGPSGETQYF
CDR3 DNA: TGCGCCAGCAGCCAGGGCCCTTCTGGGGAGACCCAGTACTTC

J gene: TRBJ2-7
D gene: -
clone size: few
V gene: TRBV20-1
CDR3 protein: CSARDGGTSYEQYF
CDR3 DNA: TGCAGTGCTAGAGACGGCGGGACTTCCTACGAGCAGTACTTC

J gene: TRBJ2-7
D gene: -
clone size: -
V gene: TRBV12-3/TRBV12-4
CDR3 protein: CASNIFKSAQYF
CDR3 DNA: TGTGCCAGCAACATATTCAAGTCGGCCCAGTACTTC

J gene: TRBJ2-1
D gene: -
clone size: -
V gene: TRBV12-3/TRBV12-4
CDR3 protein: CASSPILGISYNEQFF
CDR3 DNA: TGTGCCAGCAGTCCGATCCTAGGTATCTCCTACAATGAGCAGTTCTTC

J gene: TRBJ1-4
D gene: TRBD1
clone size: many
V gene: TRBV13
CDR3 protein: CASRRGTGSDEKLFF
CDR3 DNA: TGTGCCAGCAGACGCGGGACAGGGTCTGATGAAAAACTGTTTTTT

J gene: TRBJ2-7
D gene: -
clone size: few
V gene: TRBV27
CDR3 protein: CASSFGSNLYEQYF
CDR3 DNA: TGTGCCAGCAGTTTTGGATCTAACCTCTACGAGCAGTACTTC

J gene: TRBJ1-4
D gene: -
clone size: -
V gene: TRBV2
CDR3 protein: CASSATGTTNEKLFF
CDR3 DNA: TGTGCCAGCAGCGCGACAGGAACAACTAATGAAAAACTGTTTTTT

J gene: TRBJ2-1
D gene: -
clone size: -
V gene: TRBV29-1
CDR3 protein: CSVDGGPFVSEQFF
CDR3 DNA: TGCAGCGTTGATGGGGGACCCTTCGTCAGTGAGCAGTTCTTC

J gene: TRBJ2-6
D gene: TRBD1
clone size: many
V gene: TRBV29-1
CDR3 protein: CSVWGGQGSGANVLTF
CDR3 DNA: TGCAGCGTTTGGGGAGGACAGGGCTCTGGGGCCAACGTCCTGACTTTC

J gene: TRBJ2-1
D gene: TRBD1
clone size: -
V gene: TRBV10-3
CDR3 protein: CATGTDYNEQFF
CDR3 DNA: TGTGCCACCGGGACAGATTACAATGAGCAGTTCTTC

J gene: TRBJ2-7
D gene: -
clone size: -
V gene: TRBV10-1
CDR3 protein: CASKHGGEQYF
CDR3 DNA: TGCGCCAGCAAGCACGGTGGCGAGCAGTACTTC

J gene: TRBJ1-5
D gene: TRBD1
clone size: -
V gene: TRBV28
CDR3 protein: CASSKQGVGNQPQHF
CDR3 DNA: TGCGCCAGCAGTAAACAGGGGGTGGGCAATCAGCCCCAGCATTTT

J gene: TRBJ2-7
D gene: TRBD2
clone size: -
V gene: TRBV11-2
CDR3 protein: CASSEGLAGFASYEQYF
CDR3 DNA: TGTGCCAGCAGCGAGGGACTAGCGGGATTCGCCTCCTACGAGCAGTACTTC

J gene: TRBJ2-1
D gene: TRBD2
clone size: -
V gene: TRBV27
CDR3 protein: CASSLDWGLGNEQFF
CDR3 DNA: TGTGCCAGCAGTTTAGATTGGGGACTAGGGAATGAGCAGTTCTTC

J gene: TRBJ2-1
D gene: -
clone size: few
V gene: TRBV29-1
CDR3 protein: CSVSPSGANEQFF
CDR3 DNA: TGCAGCGTTAGCCCTAGTGGGGCCAATGAGCAGTTCTTC

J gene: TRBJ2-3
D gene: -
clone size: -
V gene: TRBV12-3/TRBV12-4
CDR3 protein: CASIRERGNTQYF
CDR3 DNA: TGTGCCAGCATCCGTGAGAGGGGTAATACGCAGTATTTT

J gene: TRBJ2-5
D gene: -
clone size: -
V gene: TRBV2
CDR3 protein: CASSELGETQYF
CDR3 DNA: TGCGCCAGCAGTGAGTTGGGGGAGACCCAGTACTTC

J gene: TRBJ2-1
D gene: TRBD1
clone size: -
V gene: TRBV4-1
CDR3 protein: CASSIAQGSSYNEQFF
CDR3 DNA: TGCGCCAGCAGCATTGCACAGGGGAGCTCCTACAATGAGCAGTTCTTC

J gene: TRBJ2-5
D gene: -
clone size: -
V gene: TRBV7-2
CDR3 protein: CASSLLRGKETQYF
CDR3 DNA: TGTGCCAGCAGCTTACTTCGGGGGAAAGAGACCCAGTACTTC